The 32 T cell receptor beta chains below come from one sample, sequenced in a study of breast tumors, draining lymph nodes, adjacent tissues (dated by TCRdb to the mid-2010s). The lymph node samples were taken from the axillary draining lymph nodes of breast cancer patients. The protocol used for the library was multiplex PCR. Sequencer: Illumina HiSeq 2000. TCRdb reprocessing: public reads trimmed at Q25 with fastp, clones called with MiXCR, in-frame beta chains kept. Entries are consolidated by CDR3 protein sequence, retaining the most common genes and DNA. The sample table shows 100,000 to 150,000 distinct CDR3 sequences, and nearly 20% are seen once. The biggest ten clones account for approximately 3.5% of the sample. Material: axillary lymph node tissue. The origin of the receptors is a female donor with breast cancer. Some clones in this sample may be carry-over from other donors' samples.

This clonotype was observed many times. The V and J genes are TRBV5-1 and TRBJ1-2; D perhaps matches TRBD1 (6 bases). Germline V gene lookup returns CDR1 SGHRS and CDR2 YFSETQ. The CDR3 is made up of 15 amino acids. The V end lost 4 bases, the J end lost 7 bases, and 20 bases lay between the germline ends. In DNA form, the CDR3 reads TGCGCCAGCAGCCTGAACACACAGGGTTCCGGTGGCTACACCTTC. It translates to CASSLNTQGSGGYTF.

This clonotype was seen repeatedly, ten times or more. The CDR3 is CATSGTQSSNQPQHF. The CDR3, as DNA: TGTGCCACCAGTGGCACACAGTCTAGCAATCAGCCCCAGCATTTT. This rearrangement joins TRBV24-1 to TRBJ1-5; D not resolved. This CDR3 contains 15 residues. Germline V gives CDR1 KGHDR, CDR2 SFDVKD. V shed 5 bases and J shed 0 bases, with 10 bases lying between them.

This clonotype was detected ten times or more. J is TRBJ1-2 and V is TRBV7-9; no definite D call. The CDR3 extends over 14 amino acids. Germline V gene data show CDR1 as SEHNR and CDR2 as FQNEAQ (reference sequence). Trimming stripped 1 base from V and 4 bases from J, with 10 bases between. The CDR3 nucleotides are TGTGCCAGCAGCTTAGGAGATGCGAGCTATGGCTACACCTTC. Translation gives CASSLGDASYGYTF.

In regard to this clonotype: A much larger clone sits a single nucleotide away, making a read error possible. This chain links TRBV19 with TRBJ2-3, with D possibly being TRBD1 (5 bases). Matching the DNA end better, TRBJ1-5 makes the J call doubtful. The CDR3 totals 13 residues. Germline CDR1 and CDR2: LNHDA and SQIVND (reference sequence). The CDR3 bases are TGTGCCAGTAGTCTCGGGACTAGCGCCACGCAGCATTTT. This gives the protein CASSLGTSATQHF.

This clonotype was seen ten or more times. V is TRBV2 and J is TRBJ2-5; D gene unclear. This CDR3 has 14 residues. The germline V gene encodes CDR1 SNHLY and CDR2 FYNNEI. V lost 7 bases, J lost 2 bases, and 14 bases lay in between. CDR3 protein: CASKEKMGQETQYF. The CDR3 coding sequence is TGTGCCAGCAAAGAAAAAATGGGGCAAGAGACCCAGTACTTC.

At least ten counts were recorded for this clonotype. The V and J genes are TRBV7-3 and TRBJ2-3, with 10 bases that match TRBD2. CDR3 length: 16 amino acids. The germline gives CDR1 SGHTA, CDR2 FQGTGA. Trimming at V came to 5 bases and at J to 1 base, leaving 6 bases not matched to a gene. CDR3 residues: CASSPRTSGRTDTQYF. In DNA form, the CDR3 reads TGTGCCAGCAGCCCCCGGACTAGCGGTCGCACAGATACGCAGTATTTT.

This clonotype was observed at least ten times. The rearrangement uses TRBV9 and TRBJ2-1; D might be TRBD2 (5 bases). The germline V and J ends were trimmed by 0 bases and 9 bases, with 13 bases remaining between them. Germline CDR1 SGDLS, CDR2 YYNGEE. This CDR3 spans 14 amino acids. CDR3 sequence reads: CASSVEPSRGEQFF. CDR3 DNA: TGTGCCAGCAGCGTAGAGCCTAGCAGAGGTGAGCAGTTCTTC. The full variable domain, rest sourced from reference TRBV9 and TRBJ2-1, is DSGVTQTPKHLITATGQRVTLRCSPRSGDLSVYWYQQSLDQGLQFLIQYYNGEERAKGNILERFSAQQFPDLHSELNLSSLELGDSALYFCASSVEPSRGEQFFGPGTRLTVL.

This clonotype has a count of ten or more. V gene TRBV15 combines with J gene TRBJ2-2; D remains ambiguous. The CDR3 consists of 16 residues. V was cut by 0 bases and J by 0 bases, with 8 bases left in between. CDR1 and CDR2 (germline): LNHNV, YYDKDF (reference sequence). The CDR3: CATSRDRAANTGELFF. The CDR3 DNA sequence: TGTGCCACCAGCAGAGATCGGGCAGCGAACACCGGGGAGCTGTTTTTT.

This clonotype was observed many times. This CDR3 reads CASSTRGSNTGELFF. DNA for the CDR3: TGTGCCAGTAGTACTCGGGGGTCTAACACCGGGGAGCTGTTTTTT. This chain connects TRBV19 to TRBJ2-2; maybe TRBD2 (6 bases). Trimming took 4 bases from V and 2 from J, leaving 11 bases between them. The CDR3 spans 15 residues. The germline V gene has CDR1 LNHDA and CDR2 SQIVND (reference sequence).

This clonotype was observed at least ten times. This rearrangement joins TRBV6-5 to TRBJ2-5, with D perhaps TRBD2 (7 bases). The ends were cut back, 6 bases at V and 1 base at J, with 15 bases in the middle. This CDR3 contains 15 residues. Germline assignment: CDR1 MNHEY and CDR2 SVGAGI. The CDR3 DNA sequence: TGTGCCAGCAGCCGCTGGGGGGGCCGCCAAGAGACCCAGTACTTC. Translated, it gives CASSRWGGRQETQYF.

This clonotype was counted many times. CDR3 nucleotides: TGTGCCAGCTCACCATGGGACAGAACCTACGAGCAGTACTTC. Translating gives CASSPWDRTYEQYF. V usage is TRBV18 and J usage is TRBJ2-7; TRBD1 aligns across 7 bases. The length of the CDR3 is 14 residues. Losses at the gene ends were 2 bases for V and 2 bases for J; bases not matched to a gene: 3. CDR1 is KGHSH, CDR2 LQKENI, per germline.

Worth noting for this clonotype: Germline and junction disagree at one end, which may indicate a read error. This chain uses TRBV5-1 with TRBJ2-1, with 10 bases aligning to TRBD2. Germline assignment: CDR1 SGHRS and CDR2 YFSETQ. The CDR3 spans 16 residues. CDR3 in DNA: TGCGCCAGCAGCACTCCCGGGACTAGCGCCTACAATGGGCAGTTCTTC. It encodes CASSTPGTSAYNGQFF.

This chain links TRBV20-1 with TRBJ2-4, with 10 bases matching TRBD2. The germline gives CDR1 DFQATT, CDR2 SNEGSKA (reference sequence). The V gene end was trimmed by 2 bases and the J gene end by 0 bases; junction bases not matched to a gene: 19. The CDR3 runs to 21 residues. The DNA for the CDR3 is TGCAGTGCTAGACGAAACCGGCGAGTAGCGGGGGGCCGACTAGCCAAAAACATTCAGTACTTC. Translating it yields CSARRNRRVAGGRLAKNIQYF.

This clonotype was observed many times. The J gene is TRBJ2-2, the V gene TRBV20-1, with TRBD1 as a possible D gene (6 bases). This CDR3 comprises 12 residues. The germline gives CDR1 DFQATT, CDR2 SNEGSKA (reference sequence). V was clipped by 6 bases and J by 8 bases, with 13 bases between them. The CDR3, as DNA: TGCAGTGCCACACAGGGACCAGGGGAGCTGTTTTTT. It is translated as CSATQGPGELFF.

Remarks on this clonotype: Since a much larger clone is just one base distant, this may be a read error. V gene TRBV2 combines with J gene TRBJ1-3, with a tentative D call TRBD1 (6 bases). The CDR3 contains 13 residues. Trimming pared 3 bases from V and 12 bases from J, leaving 15 bases between. Germline V gene lookup returns CDR1 SNHLY and CDR2 FYNNEI. The CDR3 nucleotides read TGTGCCAGCAGTGACAGGGGATTCGACATCATATATTTT. Protein: CASSDRGFDIIYF.

Points on this clonotype: This may be a read error: a much more frequent sequence differs by one nucleotide. J is TRBJ2-7 and V is TRBV30; D unclear. The CDR3 sequence is 11 residues long. Germline V gives CDR1 GTSNPN, CDR2 SVGIG (reference sequence). CDR3 residues: CAWSVVDEQCF. The CDR3 nucleotides are TGTGCCTGGAGTGTAGTTGACGAGCAGTGCTTC.

The rearrangement joins TRBV19 to TRBJ2-4, with no clear D. Germline CDR1 LNHDA, CDR2 SQIVND (reference sequence). V lost 7 bases and J 3 bases, leaving 19 bases between the germline ends. The CDR3 runs 16 residues. CDR3 sequence (DNA): TGTGCCAGTACCGCCCCCGGGCAAAGGGTCAAAAACATTCAGTACTTC. It is translated as CASTAPGQRVKNIQYF.

In this sample, this clonotype turned up many times. The CDR3 reads CSARDHGNIYEQYF. CDR3 nucleotide sequence: TGCAGTGCTAGAGATCACGGAAACATTTACGAGCAGTACTTC. The J gene is TRBJ2-7, the V gene TRBV20-1; D is unclear. The V gene's germline CDR1 is DFQATT and CDR2 SNEGSKA (reference sequence). There are 14 residues in the CDR3. The V end lost 0 bases, the J end lost 4 bases, and 13 bases lay between the germline ends.

For this clonotype: Given the absence of the conserved phenylalanine or tryptophan at the CDR3 end, a read error is likely. Because the CDR3's place on the DNA is in doubt, the DNA is left out and the CDR3 is given as listed by TCRdb. The rearrangement uses TRBV20-1 and TRBJ2-2; the D call in the table, TRBD1, was not verified against the DNA. Germline V gene sequence: CDR1 DFQATT, CDR2 SNEGSKA (reference sequence). The CDR3 length is 14 residues, termini included. The CDR3 is CSARRQGNTGELSL.

This clonotype showed up many times. J is TRBJ2-5 and V is TRBV2; the D gene is possibly TRBD1 (6 bases). The germline gives CDR1 SNHLY, CDR2 FYNNEI. The length of the CDR3 is 13 residues. V was cut by 7 bases and J by 4 bases, with 13 bases left in between. CDR3 loop: CASTPDSRETQYF. The CDR3, as DNA: TGTGCCAGCACCCCGGACAGTCGAGAGACCCAGTACTTC.

This clonotype was found once. This clone may be a read error of a much larger clone one base away. DNA for the CDR3: TGTGCCAGCAGCCCGACCCCGACAGGGCCGGGAGGAAGACTGTTTTTT. Translation: CASSPTPTGPGGRLFF. The chain links TRBV7-9 to TRBJ1-4, with 7 bases fitting TRBD1. The CDR3 consists of 16 residues. Germline CDR1 is SEHNR and CDR2 is FQNEAQ (reference sequence). With V trimmed by 5 bases and J by 13 bases, 19 bases remained unmatched.

The table lists this clonotype with a few counts. This sequence joins TRBV3-1 and TRBJ2-4; tentatively, D is TRBD1 (6 bases). V dropped 1 base and J dropped 2 bases, with 21 bases sitting between them. Germline V gives CDR1 LGHDT, CDR2 YNNKEL (reference sequence). There are 19 residues in the CDR3. CDR3 coding DNA: TGTGCCAGCAGCCAAGGTCCCGGGACACCGTTCCTGACCAAAAACATTCAGTACTTC. Residues: CASSQGPGTPFLTKNIQYF. The whole variable domain, remainder taken from reference TRBV3-1 and TRBJ2-4, is DTAVSQTPKYLVTQMGNDKSIKCEQNLGHDTMYWYKQDSKKFLKIMFSYNNKELIINETVPNRFSPKSPDKAHLNLHINSLELGDSAVYFCASSQGPGTPFLTKNIQYFGAGTRLSVL.

The sample holds many counts of this clonotype. V gene TRBV29-1 combines with J gene TRBJ2-3, with a possible D match to TRBD2 (6 bases). This CDR3 has 12 residues. Germline assignment: CDR1 SQVTM and CDR2 ANQGSEA. The ends were cut back, 4 bases at V and 2 bases at J, with 7 bases in the middle. CDR3 DNA: TGCAGCGTTGGCGGGAACACAGATACGCAGTATTTT. It yields the protein CSVGGNTDTQYF.

This clonotype was observed many times. This chain joins TRBV7-2 and TRBJ2-5; D unclear. Trimming cost V 7 bases and J 5 bases, with 14 bases left between them. Germline V gene sequence: CDR1 SGHTA, CDR2 FQGNSA. CDR3 length: 13 residues. CDR3 in amino acids: CASTAAGWETQYF. CDR3 bases: TGTGCCAGCACGGCCGCCGGCTGGGAGACCCAGTACTTC.

This clonotype came up many times. The chain couples TRBV5-1 to TRBJ1-2; 8 bases agree with TRBD1. The CDR3 spans 16 residues. V lost 0 bases to trimming and J lost 2 bases; unmatched junction nucleotides: 6. Germline CDR1 is SGHRS and CDR2 is YFSETQ. The chain's CDR3 is CASSLAGDRGNYGYTF. CDR3 DNA: TGCGCCAGCAGCTTGGCCGGTGACAGGGGCAACTATGGCTACACCTTC.

This clonotype occurred many times. The J gene is TRBJ1-6, the V gene TRBV6-2 or TRBV6-3; a weak D match, TRBD1 (6 bases). The CDR3 has 17 amino acids. Per the germline V gene, CDR1 is MNHEY and CDR2 is SVGEGT. V was trimmed by 2 bases and J by 7 bases, leaving 18 bases between them. DNA of the CDR3: TGTGCCAGCAGTTACCTGGGCAGGGGTACGGCGAATTCACCCCTCCACTTT. Encoded protein: CASSYLGRGTANSPLHF.

To note about this clonotype: The junction does not match germline at one end; this may be a read error. V is TRBV5-1 and J is TRBJ2-7; 7 positions match TRBD2. Germline-derived CDR1 and CDR2 are SGHRS and YFSETQ. The CDR3 runs to 14 residues. The CDR3 DNA sequence: TGTGCCAGCAGCTTGGCGGGGGTTCCCTACGAGCAGCACTTC. Amino acids: CASSLAGVPYEQHF.

This clonotype was seen at least ten times. The chain uses TRBV3-1 and TRBJ1-2, with TRBD1 as a possible D gene (5 bases). Germline V gives CDR1 LGHDT, CDR2 YNNKEL (reference sequence). This CDR3 comprises 13 residues. Trimming stripped 2 bases from V and 1 base from J, with 5 bases between. CDR3 nucleotide sequence: TGTGCCAGCAGCCAACAGGGTAACTATGGCTACACCTTC. This sequence encodes CASSQQGNYGYTF.

This clonotype was seen at least ten times. The chain combines TRBV29-1 with TRBJ2-7, with D perhaps assigned TRBD1 or TRBD2 (6 bases each). V dropped 7 bases and J dropped 4 bases, with 20 bases sitting between them. In germline, CDR1 is SQVTM, CDR2 ANQGSEA. The CDR3 has 14 amino acids. The CDR3 region is CSALGGPLGYEQYF. The CDR3 DNA sequence: TGCAGCGCCCTAGGGGGGCCCTTAGGGTACGAGCAGTACTTC.

On this clonotype itself: Given a much more abundant clone one base away, this may be a read error. The chain couples TRBV6-5 to TRBJ2-1, with TRBD1 matching over 7 bases. The CDR3 runs to 15 residues. CDR1 is MNHEY, CDR2 SVGAGI, per germline. The DNA of the CDR3 is TGTGCCAGCAGTTCCCGGGACAGCATATACAATGAGCAGATCTTC. Translating gives CASSSRDSIYNEQIF.

With respect to this clonotype: The junction shows a germline mismatch at one end, possibly a read error. V and J are TRBV6-5 and TRBJ2-1; 10 positions agree with TRBD1. The CDR3 runs to 15 residues. Per the germline V gene, CDR1 is MNHEY and CDR2 is SVGAGI. The CDR3 DNA reads as TGTGGCAGCAGTTGGGGGGACAGGGGAGTACATGAGCAGTTCTTC. Translating gives CGSSWGDRGVHEQFF.

This clonotype was counted many times. The chain recombines TRBV25-1 with TRBJ1-6; D might be TRBD1 (6 bases). Germline values: CDR1 MGHDK, CDR2 SYGVNS. The CDR3 covers 16 residues. V was cut by 1 base and J by 9 bases, with 16 bases left in between. CDR3 nucleotide sequence: TGTGCCAGCAGTGAATTCGAAGCCCGGGGGCCTTCACCCCTCCACTTT. Its translation is CASSEFEARGPSPLHF.